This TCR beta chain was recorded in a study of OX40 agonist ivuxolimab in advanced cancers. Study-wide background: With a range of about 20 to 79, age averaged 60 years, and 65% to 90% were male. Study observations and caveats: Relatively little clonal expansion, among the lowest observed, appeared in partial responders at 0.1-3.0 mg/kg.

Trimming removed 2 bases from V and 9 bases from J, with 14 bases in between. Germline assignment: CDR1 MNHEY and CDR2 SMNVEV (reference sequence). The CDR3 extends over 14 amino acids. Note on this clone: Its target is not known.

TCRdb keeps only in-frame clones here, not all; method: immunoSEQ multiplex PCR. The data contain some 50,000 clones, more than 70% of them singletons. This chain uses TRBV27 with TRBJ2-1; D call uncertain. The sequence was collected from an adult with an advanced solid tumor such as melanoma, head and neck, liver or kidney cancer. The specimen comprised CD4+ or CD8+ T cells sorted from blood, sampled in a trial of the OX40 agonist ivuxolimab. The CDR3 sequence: CASSLREIVGEQFF. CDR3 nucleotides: TGTGCCAGCAGTTTAAGGGAAATAGTAGGTGAGCAGTTCTTC.